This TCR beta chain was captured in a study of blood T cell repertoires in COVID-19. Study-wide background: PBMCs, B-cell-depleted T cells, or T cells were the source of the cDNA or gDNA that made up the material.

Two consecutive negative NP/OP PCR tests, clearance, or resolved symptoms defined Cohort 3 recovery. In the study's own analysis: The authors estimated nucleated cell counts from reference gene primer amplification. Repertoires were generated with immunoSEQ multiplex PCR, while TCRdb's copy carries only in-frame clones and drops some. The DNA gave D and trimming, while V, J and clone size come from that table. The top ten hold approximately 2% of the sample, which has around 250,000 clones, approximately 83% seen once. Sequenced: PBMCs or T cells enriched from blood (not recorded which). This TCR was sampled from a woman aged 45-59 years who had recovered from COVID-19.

This CDR3 reads CASSQRQENNEQFF. CDR3 DNA sequence: TGCGCCAGCAGCCAGAGACAGGAGAACAATGAGCAGTTCTTC. The chain links TRBV4-1 to TRBJ2-1; TRBD1 is a possible D gene (6 bases). The V end was cut by 3 bases, the J end by 5 bases, with 11 bases between. The length of the CDR3 is 14 residues. Germline V gene data show CDR1 as MGHRA and CDR2 as YSYEKL.